This TCR beta chain was sequenced in a study of blood T cell repertoires in COVID-19. Overall study context: The study drew acute and convalescent COVID-19 samples from the United States, Italy and Spain. PBMCs, B-cell-depleted T cells, or T cells were the source of the cDNA or gDNA that made up the material.

TCRdb's copy holds only in-frame clones and misses some; the assay was immunoSEQ multiplex PCR. The sample contains 250,000 or so clones, 85% to 90% of which appear only once. With V trimmed by 1 base and J by 5 bases, 10 bases remained unmatched. This CDR3 region has 17 residues. The V gene's germline CDR1 is LGHNA and CDR2 YNFKEQ. The sequenced sample consisted of peripheral blood. The V and J genes are TRBV4-2 and TRBJ2-1; 8 nucleotides line up with TRBD2. The TCR was taken from a woman in her sixties with COVID-19, enrolled during active disease. CDR3 bases: TGTGCCAGCAGCCAAGCCGCCGGACTAGCCTCGAACAATGAGCAGTTCTTC. Encoded protein: CASSQAAGLASNNEQFF.